The present T cell receptor (beta chain) was sequenced within a study of vaccination and CD4 T cells after COVID-19. The Oncomine TCR Beta short-read assay was what sequenced the DNA obtained from cultured CD4+ T cells. TCRdb re-analysed the PCR reads in MiXCR, keeping a single row per CDR3 protein. Here the sample spans about 12,000 distinct CDR3 sequences, 60% to 75% being singletons. Noted treatment: approximately nine-day PBMC culture with coronavirus spike peptide pools or control peptides (ViraFEST assay). Germline CDR1 and CDR2: LNHDA and SQIVND (reference sequence). This CDR3 has 14 amino acids. The J segment lost 4 bases and the V segment lost 6 bases, leaving 2 bases of the junction unmatched. With regard to this clonotype: What it recognizes is unknown.

This receptor was obtained from a human donor who had recovered from COVID-19. Source material: CD4+ T cells from blood, cultured in vitro. This rearrangement joins TRBV19 to TRBJ2-7; TRBD2 matches 14 bases. Here the CDR3 DNA reads TGTGCCAGTAGGGGACTAGCGGGAGCTTACGAGCAGTACTTC. The encoded protein is CASRGLAGAYEQYF. Complete variable domain (other parts from reference TRBV19 and TRBJ2-7): DGGITQSPKYLFRKEGQNVTLSCEQNLNHDAMYWYRQDPGQGLRLIYYSQIVNDFQKGDIAEGYSVSREKKESFPLTVTSAQKNPTAFYLCASRGLAGAYEQYFGPGTRLTVT.